This is a list of T cell receptor beta chains from one sample in a study of T cell responses to AZD1222 COVID-19 vaccine. The table came from immunoSEQ multiplex PCR; TCRdb's copy has only in-frame clones and leaves some out. Of approximately 130,000 clones listed, approximately 88% are singletons. The specimen was peripheral blood, collected 28 days after the second AZD1222 dose. These receptors all stem from an adult who received the AZD1222 COVID-19 vaccine. The conserved cysteine and the conserved F or W are not part of the CDR3 here. Fields, in order: CDR3 protein, J gene, V gene.

ASSLEGAQY TRBJ2-3 TRBV5-1
ASSPGQLRSGYT TRBJ1-2 TRBV5-1
ASNQGRTTEAF TRBJ1-1 TRBV6-5
ASGGQPYNEQF TRBJ2-1 TRBV7-8
ASSIQGVLTDTQY TRBJ2-3 TRBV5-1
ASSLWGRGAYNEQF TRBJ2-1 TRBV5-4
ASSYGQDYGYT TRBJ1-2 TRBV5-1
ASRSSGQETQY TRBJ2-5 TRBV6-5
AWTGAANTEAF TRBJ1-1 TRBV30
ASSPSGSGNTIY TRBJ1-3 TRBV5-1
ASSGTSGSYYEQY TRBJ2-7 TRBV7-2
ASSFPRMRGPRLRGDTQY TRBJ2-3 TRBV27
ASSPARDRSSYEQY TRBJ2-7 TRBV11-2
ASRGGQYTGELF TRBJ2-2 TRBV28
SVGVNTEAF TRBJ1-1 TRBV20-1
ASSQGTAWNQPQH TRBJ1-5 TRBV4-1
ASRSGGEYGYT TRBJ1-2 TRBV13
ASSLGAVAGSEQY TRBJ2-7 TRBV7-9
ASSFSAGGDTQY TRBJ2-3 TRBV5-1
ASASGRTETQY TRBJ2-5 TRBV5-6
ATSPRRGSYEQY TRBJ2-7 TRBV15
ASSPRLAGDEQF TRBJ2-1 TRBV9
ASSFGGTTNEKLF TRBJ1-4 TRBV5-4
ASTLTGTGGPNGYT TRBJ1-2 TRBV7-2
ASSQQGSNEKLF TRBJ1-4 TRBV19
ASSGSLPGDGYT TRBJ1-2 TRBV2
ASSYGLTQPQH TRBJ1-5 TRBV6-2/TRBV6-3
ASSSAGLAGGGEQF TRBJ2-1 TRBV11-2
ASKIRSPVYEQY TRBJ2-7 TRBV6-5
ASSPRWSNYGYT TRBJ1-2 TRBV7-8
ASSLLGNEQY TRBJ2-7 TRBV11-2
ASSLSALLSHEQY TRBJ2-7 TRBV28
ASSLEGSPGTEAF TRBJ1-1 TRBV5-1
ASSVGGALEQF TRBJ2-1 TRBV9
ASLLAGGPSYEQY TRBJ2-7 TRBV30
ASSLAGQGYEQY TRBJ2-7 TRBV5-5
ASSDSGDTQY TRBJ2-3 TRBV6-4
ASSPPLLGSGTDTQY TRBJ2-3 TRBV18
ASSNCGHSEIYEQY TRBJ2-7 TRBV21-1
ASSLGAGYNSPLH TRBJ1-6 TRBV11-3
APTQDRGGLSGELF TRBJ2-2 TRBV4-2
ASSPHIADNSPLH TRBJ1-6 TRBV5-1